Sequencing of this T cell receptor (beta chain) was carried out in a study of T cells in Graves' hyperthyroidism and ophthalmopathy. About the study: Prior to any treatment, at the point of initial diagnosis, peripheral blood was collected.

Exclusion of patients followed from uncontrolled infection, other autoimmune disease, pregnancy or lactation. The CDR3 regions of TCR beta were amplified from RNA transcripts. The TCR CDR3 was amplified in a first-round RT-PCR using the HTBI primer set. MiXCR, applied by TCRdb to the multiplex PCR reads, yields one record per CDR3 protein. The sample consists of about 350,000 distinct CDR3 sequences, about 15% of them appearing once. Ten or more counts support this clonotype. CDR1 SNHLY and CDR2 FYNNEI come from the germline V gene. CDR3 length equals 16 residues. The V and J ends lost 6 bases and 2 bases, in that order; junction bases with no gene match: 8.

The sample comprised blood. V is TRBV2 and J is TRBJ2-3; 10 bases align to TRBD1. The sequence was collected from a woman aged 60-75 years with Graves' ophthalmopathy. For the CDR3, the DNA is TGTGCCAGCAGCCGGCTGGGACAGGGGACCACAGATACGCAGTATTTT. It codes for CASSRLGQGTTDTQYF.